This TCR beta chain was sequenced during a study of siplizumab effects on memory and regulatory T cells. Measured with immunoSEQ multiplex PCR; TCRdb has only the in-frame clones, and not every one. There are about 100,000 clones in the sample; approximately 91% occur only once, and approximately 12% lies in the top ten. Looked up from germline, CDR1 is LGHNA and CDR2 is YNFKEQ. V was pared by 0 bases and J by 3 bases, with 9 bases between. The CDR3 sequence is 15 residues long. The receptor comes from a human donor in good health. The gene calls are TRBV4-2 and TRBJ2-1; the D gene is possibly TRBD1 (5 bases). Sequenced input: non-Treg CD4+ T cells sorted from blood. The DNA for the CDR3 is TGTGCCAGCAGCCAAGATTGGACACTCTACAATGAGCAGTTCTTC. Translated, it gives CASSQDWTLYNEQFF.